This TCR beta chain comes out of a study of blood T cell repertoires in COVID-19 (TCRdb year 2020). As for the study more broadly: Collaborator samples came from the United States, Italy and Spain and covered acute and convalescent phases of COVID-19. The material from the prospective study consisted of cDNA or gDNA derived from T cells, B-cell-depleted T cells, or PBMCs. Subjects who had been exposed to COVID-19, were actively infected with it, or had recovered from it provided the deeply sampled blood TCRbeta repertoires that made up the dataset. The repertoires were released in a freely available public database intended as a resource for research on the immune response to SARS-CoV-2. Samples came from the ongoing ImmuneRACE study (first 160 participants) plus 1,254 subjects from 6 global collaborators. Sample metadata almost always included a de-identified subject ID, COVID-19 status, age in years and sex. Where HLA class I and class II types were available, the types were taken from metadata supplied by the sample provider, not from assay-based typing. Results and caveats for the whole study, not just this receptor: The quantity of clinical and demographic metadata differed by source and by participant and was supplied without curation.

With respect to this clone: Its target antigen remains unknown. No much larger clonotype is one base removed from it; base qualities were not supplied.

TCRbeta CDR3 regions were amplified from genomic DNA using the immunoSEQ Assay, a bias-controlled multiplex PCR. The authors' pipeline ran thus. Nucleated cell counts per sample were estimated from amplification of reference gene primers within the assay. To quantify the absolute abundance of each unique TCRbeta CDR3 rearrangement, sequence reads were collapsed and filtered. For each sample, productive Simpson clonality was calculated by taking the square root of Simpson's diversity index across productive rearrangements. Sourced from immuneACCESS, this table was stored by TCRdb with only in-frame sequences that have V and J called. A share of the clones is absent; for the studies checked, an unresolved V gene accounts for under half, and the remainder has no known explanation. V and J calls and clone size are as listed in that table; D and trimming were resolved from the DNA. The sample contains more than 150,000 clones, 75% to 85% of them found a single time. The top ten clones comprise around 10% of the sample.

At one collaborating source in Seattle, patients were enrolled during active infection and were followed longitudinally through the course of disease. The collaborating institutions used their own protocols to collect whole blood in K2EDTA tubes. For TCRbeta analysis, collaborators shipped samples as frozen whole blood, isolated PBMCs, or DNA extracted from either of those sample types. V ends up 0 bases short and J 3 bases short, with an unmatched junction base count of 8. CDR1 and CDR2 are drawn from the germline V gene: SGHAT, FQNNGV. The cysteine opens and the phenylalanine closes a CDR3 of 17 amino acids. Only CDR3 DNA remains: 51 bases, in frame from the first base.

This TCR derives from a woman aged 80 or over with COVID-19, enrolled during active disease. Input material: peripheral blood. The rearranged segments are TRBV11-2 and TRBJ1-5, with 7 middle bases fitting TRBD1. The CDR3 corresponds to CASSLEGTAKTNQPQHF. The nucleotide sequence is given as TGTGCCAGCAGCTTAGAAGGGACAGCCAAGACCAATCAGCCCCAGCATTTT. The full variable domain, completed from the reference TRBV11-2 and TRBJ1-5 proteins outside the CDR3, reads EAGVAQSPRYKIIEKRQSVAFWCNPISGHATLYWYQQILGQGPKLLIQFQNNGVVDDSQLPKDRFSAERLKGVDSTLKIQPAKLEDSAVYLCASSLEGTAKTNQPQHFGDGTRLSIL.